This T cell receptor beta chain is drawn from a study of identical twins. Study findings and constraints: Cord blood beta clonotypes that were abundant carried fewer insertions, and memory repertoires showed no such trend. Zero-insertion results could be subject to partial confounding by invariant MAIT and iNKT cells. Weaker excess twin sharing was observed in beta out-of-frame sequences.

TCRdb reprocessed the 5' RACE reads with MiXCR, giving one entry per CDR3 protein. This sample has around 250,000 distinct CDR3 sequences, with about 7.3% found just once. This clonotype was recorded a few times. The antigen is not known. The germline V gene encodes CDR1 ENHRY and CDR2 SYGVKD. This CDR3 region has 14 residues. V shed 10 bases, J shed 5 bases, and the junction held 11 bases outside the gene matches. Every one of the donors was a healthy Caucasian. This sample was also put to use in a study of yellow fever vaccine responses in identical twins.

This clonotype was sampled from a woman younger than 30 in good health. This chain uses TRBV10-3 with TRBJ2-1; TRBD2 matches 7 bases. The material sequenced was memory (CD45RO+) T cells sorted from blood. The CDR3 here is CATAWSGTNNEQFF. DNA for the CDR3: TGTGCCACCGCCTGGAGCGGGACGAACAATGAGCAGTTCTTC.